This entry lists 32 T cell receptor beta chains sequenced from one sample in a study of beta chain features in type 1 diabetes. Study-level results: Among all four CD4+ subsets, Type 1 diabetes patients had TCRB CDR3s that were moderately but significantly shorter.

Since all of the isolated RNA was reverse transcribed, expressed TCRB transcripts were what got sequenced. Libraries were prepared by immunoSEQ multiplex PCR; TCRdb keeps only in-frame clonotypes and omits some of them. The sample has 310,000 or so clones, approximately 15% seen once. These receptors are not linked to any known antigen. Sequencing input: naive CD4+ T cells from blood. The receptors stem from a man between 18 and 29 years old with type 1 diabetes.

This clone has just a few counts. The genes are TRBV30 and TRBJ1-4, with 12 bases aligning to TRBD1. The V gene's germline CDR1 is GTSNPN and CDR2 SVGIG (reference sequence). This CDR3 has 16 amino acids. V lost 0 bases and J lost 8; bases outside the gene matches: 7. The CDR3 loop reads CAWSVGDRGRGEKLFF. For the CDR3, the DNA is TGTGCCTGGAGTGTGGGGGACAGGGGGCGCGGGGAAAAACTGTTTTTT. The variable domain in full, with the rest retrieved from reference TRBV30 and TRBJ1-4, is SQTIHQWPATLVQPVGSPLSLECTVEGTSNPNLYWYRQAAGRGLQLLFYSVGIGQISSEVPQNLSASRPQDRQFILSSKKLLLSDSGFYLCAWSVGDRGRGEKLFFGSGTQLSVL.

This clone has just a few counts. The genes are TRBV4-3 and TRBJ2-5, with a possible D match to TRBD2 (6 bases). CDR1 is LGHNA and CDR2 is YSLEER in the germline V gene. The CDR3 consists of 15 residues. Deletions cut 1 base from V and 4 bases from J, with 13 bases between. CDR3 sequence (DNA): TGCGCCAGCAGCCAAGGCCCTAGCGCTGGAGAGACCCAGTACTTC. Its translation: CASSQGPSAGETQYF.

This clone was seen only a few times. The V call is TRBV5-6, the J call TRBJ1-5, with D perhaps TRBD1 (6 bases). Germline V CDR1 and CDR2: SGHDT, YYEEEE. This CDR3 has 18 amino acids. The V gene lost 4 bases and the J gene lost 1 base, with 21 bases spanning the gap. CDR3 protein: CASSQRSYRAGSNQPQHF. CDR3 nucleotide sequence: TGTGCCAGCAGCCAGAGATCCTACAGGGCCGGGAGCAATCAGCCCCAGCATTTT.

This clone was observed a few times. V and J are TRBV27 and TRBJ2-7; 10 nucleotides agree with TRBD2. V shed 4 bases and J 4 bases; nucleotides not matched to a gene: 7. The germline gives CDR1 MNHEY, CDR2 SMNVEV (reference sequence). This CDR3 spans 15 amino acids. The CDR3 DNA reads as TGTGCCAGCAGTTCGGTAGGACTAGCGGATTACGAGCAGTACTTC. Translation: CASSSVGLADYEQYF.

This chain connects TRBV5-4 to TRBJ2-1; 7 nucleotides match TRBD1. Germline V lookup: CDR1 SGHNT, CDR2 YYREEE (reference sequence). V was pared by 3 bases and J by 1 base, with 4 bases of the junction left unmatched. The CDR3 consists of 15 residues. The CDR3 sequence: CASSWGTVSYNEQFF. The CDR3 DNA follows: TGTGCCAGCAGCTGGGGGACAGTTTCCTACAATGAGCAGTTCTTC.

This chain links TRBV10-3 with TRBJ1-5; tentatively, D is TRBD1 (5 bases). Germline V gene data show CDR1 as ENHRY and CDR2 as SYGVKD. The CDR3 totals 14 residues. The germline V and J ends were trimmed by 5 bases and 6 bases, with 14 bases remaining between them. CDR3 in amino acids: CAISPGSGSQPQHF. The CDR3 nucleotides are TGTGCCATCAGTCCAGGGTCCGGGAGTCAGCCCCAGCATTTT.

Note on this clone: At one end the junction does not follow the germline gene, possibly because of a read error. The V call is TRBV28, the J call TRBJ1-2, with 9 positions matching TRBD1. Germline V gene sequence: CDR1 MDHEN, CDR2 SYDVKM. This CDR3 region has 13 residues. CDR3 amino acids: CASSFTPLDRGLF. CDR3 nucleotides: TGTGCCAGCAGTTTTACTCCTTTGGACAGGGGCCTCTTC.

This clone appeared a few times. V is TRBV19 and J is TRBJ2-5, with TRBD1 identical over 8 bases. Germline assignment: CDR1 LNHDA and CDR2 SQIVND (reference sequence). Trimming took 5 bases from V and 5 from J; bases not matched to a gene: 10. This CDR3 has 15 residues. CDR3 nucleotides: TGTGCCAGTAGTCGATCAGGGGGCGCGGAGGAGACCCAGTACTTC. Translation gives CASSRSGGAEETQYF.

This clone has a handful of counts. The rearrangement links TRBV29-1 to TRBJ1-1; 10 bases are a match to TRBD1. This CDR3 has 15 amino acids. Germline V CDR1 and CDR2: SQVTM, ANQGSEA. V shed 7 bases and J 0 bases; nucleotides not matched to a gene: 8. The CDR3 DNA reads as TGCAGCGGAGGGACAGGGGTCGGCATGAACACTGAAGCTTTCTTT. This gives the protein CSGGTGVGMNTEAFF.

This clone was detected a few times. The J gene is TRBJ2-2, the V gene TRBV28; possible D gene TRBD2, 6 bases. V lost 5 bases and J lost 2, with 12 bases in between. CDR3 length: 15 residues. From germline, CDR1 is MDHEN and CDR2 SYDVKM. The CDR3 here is CASSTASVNTGELFF. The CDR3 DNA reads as TGTGCCAGCAGTACTGCTAGCGTCAACACCGGGGAGCTGTTTTTT.

CDR3: CASSLRGGEQYF. CDR3 DNA: TGTGCCAGCAGCCTGCGGGGGGGTGAGCAGTACTTC. This chain joins TRBV9 and TRBJ2-7; 9 bases align to TRBD2. This CDR3 is built from 12 residues. Germline V CDR1 and CDR2: SGDLS, YYNGEE. Trimming took 4 bases from V and 7 from J; bases not matched to a gene: 3.

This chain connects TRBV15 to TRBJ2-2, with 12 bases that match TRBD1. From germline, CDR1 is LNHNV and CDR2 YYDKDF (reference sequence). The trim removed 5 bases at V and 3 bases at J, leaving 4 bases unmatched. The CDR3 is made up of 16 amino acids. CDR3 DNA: TGTGCCACCAGCGGCCGGGACAGGGGGCACACCGGGGAGCTGTTTTTT. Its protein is CATSGRDRGHTGELFF.

The CDR3 loop is CASSVAGGAYEQYF. DNA of the CDR3: TGCGCCAGCAGCGTAGCGGGGGGAGCCTACGAGCAGTACTTC. The chain has TRBV4-3 and TRBJ2-7; TRBD2 matches at 10 bases. Germline V gene lookup returns CDR1 LGHNA and CDR2 YSLEER. The length of the CDR3 is 14 residues. Trimming at V came to 5 bases and at J to 2 bases, leaving 3 bases not matched to a gene.

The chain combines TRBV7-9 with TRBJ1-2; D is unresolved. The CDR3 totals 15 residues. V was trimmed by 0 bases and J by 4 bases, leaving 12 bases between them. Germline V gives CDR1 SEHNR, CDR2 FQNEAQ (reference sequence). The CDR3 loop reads CASSLAQVTSYGYTF. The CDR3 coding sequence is TGTGCCAGCAGCTTAGCGCAGGTGACAAGCTATGGCTACACCTTC.

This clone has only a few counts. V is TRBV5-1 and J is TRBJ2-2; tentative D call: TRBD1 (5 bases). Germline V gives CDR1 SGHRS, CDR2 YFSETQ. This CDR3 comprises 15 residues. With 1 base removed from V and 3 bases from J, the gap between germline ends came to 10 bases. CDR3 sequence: CASSLMWGDTGELFF. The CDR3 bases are TGCGCCAGCAGCTTGATGTGGGGCGACACCGGGGAGCTGTTTTTT.

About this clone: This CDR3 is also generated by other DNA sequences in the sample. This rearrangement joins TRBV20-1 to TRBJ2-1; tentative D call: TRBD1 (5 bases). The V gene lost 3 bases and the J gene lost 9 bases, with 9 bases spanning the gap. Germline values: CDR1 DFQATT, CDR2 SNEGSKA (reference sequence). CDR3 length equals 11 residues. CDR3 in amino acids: CSASRGGEQFF. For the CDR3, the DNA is TGCAGTGCTAGTAGGGGCGGTGAGCAGTTCTTC.

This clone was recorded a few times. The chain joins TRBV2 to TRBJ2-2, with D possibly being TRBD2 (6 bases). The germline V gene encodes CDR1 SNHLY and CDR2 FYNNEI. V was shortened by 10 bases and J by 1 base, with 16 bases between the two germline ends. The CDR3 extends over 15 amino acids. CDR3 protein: CATTPGLLNTGELFF. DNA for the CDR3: TGTGCCACAACCCCGGGACTTCTGAACACCGGGGAGCTGTTTTTT. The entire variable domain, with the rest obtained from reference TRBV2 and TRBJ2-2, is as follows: EPEVTQTPSHQVTQMGQEVILRCVPISNHLYFYWYRQILGQKVEFLVSFYNNEISEKSEIFDDQFSVERPDGSNFTLKIRSTKLEDSAMYFCATTPGLLNTGELFFGEGSRLTVL.

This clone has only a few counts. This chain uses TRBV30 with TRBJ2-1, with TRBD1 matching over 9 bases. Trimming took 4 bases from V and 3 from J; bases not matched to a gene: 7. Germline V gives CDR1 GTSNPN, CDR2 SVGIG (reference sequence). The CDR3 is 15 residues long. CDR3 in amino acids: CAWTSQGQGYNEQFF. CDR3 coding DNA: TGTGCCTGGACCTCCCAGGGACAGGGCTACAATGAGCAGTTCTTC.

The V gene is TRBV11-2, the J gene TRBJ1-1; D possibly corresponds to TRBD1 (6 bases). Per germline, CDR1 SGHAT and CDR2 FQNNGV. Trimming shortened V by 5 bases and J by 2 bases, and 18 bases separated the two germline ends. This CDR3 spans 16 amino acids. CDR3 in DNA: TGTGCCAGCAGCCCCCAGCTGGGGGCTGGTAACACTGAAGCTTTCTTT. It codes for CASSPQLGAGNTEAFF.

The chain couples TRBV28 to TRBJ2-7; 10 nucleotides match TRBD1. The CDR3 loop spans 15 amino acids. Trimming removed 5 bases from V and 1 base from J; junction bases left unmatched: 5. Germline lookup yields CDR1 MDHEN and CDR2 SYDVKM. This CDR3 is CASSAPGQGSYEQYF. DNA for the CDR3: TGTGCCAGCAGTGCACCGGGACAGGGGTCCTACGAGCAGTACTTC.

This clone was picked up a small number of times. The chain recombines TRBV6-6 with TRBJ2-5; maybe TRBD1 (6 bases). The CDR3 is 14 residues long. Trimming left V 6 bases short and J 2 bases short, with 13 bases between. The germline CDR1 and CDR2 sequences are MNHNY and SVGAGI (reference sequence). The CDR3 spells CASRDSFRQETQYF. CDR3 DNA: TGTGCCAGCAGGGACAGCTTCCGACAAGAGACCCAGTACTTC.

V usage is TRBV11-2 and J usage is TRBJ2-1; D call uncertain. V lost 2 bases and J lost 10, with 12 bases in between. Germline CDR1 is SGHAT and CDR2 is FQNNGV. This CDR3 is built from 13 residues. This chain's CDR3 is CASSLSWAHEQFF. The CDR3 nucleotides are TGTGCCAGCAGCTTAAGTTGGGCTCACGAGCAGTTCTTC.

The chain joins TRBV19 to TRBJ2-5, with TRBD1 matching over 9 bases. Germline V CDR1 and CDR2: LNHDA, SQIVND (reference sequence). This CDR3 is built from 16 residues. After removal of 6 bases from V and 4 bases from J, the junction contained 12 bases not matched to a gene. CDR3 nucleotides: TGTGCCAGTAGCCGGGGATCGGGACAGGGAGGAGAGACCCAGTACTTC. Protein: CASSRGSGQGGETQYF.

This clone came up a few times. CDR3 nucleotide sequence: TGTGCCTGGAGTCAGGGTCCCTACGAGCAGTACTTC. Protein product: CAWSQGPYEQYF. The genes are TRBV30 and TRBJ2-7, with a possible D match to TRBD1 (5 bases). Looked up from germline, CDR1 is GTSNPN and CDR2 is SVGIG (reference sequence). V was pared by 2 bases and J by 2 bases, with 7 bases between. This CDR3 spans 12 amino acids.

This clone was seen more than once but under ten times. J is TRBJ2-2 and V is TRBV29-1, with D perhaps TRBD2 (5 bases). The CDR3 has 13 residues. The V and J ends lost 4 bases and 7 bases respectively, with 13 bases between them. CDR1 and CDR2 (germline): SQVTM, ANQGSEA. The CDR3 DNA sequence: TGCAGCGTTGGTTTCCTCAGCGGCGGGGAGCTGTTTTTT. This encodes CSVGFLSGGELFF.

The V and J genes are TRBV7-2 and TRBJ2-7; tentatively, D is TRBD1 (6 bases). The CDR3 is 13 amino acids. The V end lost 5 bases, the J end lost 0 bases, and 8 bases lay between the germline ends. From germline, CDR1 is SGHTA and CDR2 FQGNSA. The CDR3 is CASSGGPSYEQYF. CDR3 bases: TGTGCCAGCAGCGGGGGCCCCTCCTACGAGCAGTACTTC.

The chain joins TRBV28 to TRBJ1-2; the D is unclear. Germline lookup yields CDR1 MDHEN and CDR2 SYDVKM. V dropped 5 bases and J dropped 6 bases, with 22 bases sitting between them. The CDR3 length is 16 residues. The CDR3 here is CASSLPTSFGADGYTF. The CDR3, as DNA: TGTGCCAGCAGTCTCCCAACATCTTTTGGCGCGGATGGCTACACCTTC.

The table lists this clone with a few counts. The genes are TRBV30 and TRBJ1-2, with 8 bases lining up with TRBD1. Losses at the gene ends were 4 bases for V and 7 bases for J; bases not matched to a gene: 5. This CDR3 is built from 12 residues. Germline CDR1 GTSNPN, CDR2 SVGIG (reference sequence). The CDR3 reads CAWTWTGSGYTF. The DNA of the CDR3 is TGTGCCTGGACCTGGACAGGGAGTGGCTACACCTTC.

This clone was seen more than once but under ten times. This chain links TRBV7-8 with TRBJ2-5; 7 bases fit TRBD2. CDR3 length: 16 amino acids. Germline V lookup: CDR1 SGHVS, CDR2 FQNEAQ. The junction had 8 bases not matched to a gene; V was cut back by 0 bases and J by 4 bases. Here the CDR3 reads CASSLAGGRFTETQYF. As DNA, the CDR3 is TGTGCCAGCAGCTTAGCTGGCGGGAGATTTACAGAGACCCAGTACTTC.

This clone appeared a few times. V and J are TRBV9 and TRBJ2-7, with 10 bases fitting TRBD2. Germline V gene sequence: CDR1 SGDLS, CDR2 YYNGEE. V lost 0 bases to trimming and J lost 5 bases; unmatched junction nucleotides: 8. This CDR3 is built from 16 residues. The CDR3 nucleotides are TGTGCCAGCAGCGTAGGGGGAGGGACTAGCGTCCACGAGCAGTACTTC. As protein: CASSVGGGTSVHEQYF.

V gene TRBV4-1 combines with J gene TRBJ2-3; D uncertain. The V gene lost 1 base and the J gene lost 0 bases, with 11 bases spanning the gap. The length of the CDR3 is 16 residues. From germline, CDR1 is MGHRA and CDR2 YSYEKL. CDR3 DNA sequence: TGCGCCAGCAGCCAAGTTATCGGGTCTAGCACAGATACGCAGTATTTT. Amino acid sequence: CASSQVIGSSTDTQYF.

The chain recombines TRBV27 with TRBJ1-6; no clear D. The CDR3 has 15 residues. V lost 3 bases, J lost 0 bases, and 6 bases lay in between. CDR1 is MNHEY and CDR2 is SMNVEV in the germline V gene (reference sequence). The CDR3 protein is CASSFRSSYNSPLHF. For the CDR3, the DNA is TGTGCCAGCAGTTTTCGGAGCTCCTATAATTCACCCCTCCACTTT.